The 19 T cell receptor beta chains in this list originate from one sample, sequenced in a study of cytomegalovirus exposure and HLA in healthy donors. Both 60 Vbeta primers and 13 Jbeta primers went into the PCR. The data were produced by immunoSEQ multiplex PCR, yet TCRdb's version contains in-frame clones alone and is incomplete. The profile shows about 260,000 clones, approximately 70% of them singletons. Sequencing input: PBMCs. The source is a female donor in good health and CMV-seronegative.

The table lists this clone with a few counts. This chain uses TRBV5-4 with TRBJ2-7, with 11 bases aligning to TRBD2. This CDR3 is built from 13 residues. V shed 5 bases and J 7 bases; nucleotides not matched to a gene: 5. Germline V gives CDR1 SGHNT, CDR2 YYREEE (reference sequence). The CDR3 loop reads CASRLAGEREQYF. The CDR3 bases are TGTGCCAGCAGACTAGCGGGAGAGAGGGAGCAGTACTTC.

The chain employs TRBV6-5 and TRBJ2-5; TRBD2 aligns across 13 bases. Unmatched junction bases numbered 6, after V lost 4 bases and J lost 4 bases. CDR3 size: 16 residues. The V gene's germline CDR1 is MNHEY and CDR2 SVGAGI. The CDR3 sequence is CASSSLGTSGIETQYF. The CDR3 DNA is TGTGCCAGCAGTTCTCTAGGGACTAGCGGGATAGAGACCCAGTACTTC.

The rearrangement links TRBV9 to TRBJ2-7; 8 nucleotides line up with TRBD2. The J segment lost 2 bases and the V segment lost 5 bases, leaving 6 bases of the junction unmatched. This CDR3 has 14 amino acids. The germline gives CDR1 SGDLS, CDR2 YYNGEE. The CDR3 spells CASSAGGVPYEQYF. For the CDR3, the DNA is TGTGCCAGCAGTGCCGGGGGGGTCCCCTACGAGCAGTACTTC.

The V call is TRBV5-5, the J call TRBJ1-5, with D perhaps matching TRBD1 (5 bases). Trimming removed 4 bases at V and 4 bases at J, with 12 bases between. The CDR3 consists of 14 residues. Germline CDR1 reads SGHKS; CDR2 reads YYEKEE (reference sequence). In nucleotides, the CDR3 is TGTGCCAGCAGCATACTACAGGATAATCAGCCCCAGCATTTT. Its protein is CASSILQDNQPQHF.

This clone was counted a few times. In the same sample, other DNA sequences code for this CDR3. CDR3 bases: TGCGCCAGCAGTGAGTTCAGGCAGGGCAATCAGCCCCAGCATTTT. It is translated as CASSEFRQGNQPQHF. The rearrangement uses TRBV10-2 and TRBJ1-5; D is undetermined. The CDR3 runs to 15 residues. V dropped 1 base and J dropped 2 bases, with 9 bases sitting between them. Germline loops: CDR1 WSHSY, CDR2 SAAADI.

The chain uses TRBV5-1 and TRBJ1-4, with 7 nucleotides matching TRBD1. The J segment lost 4 bases and the V segment lost 1 base, leaving 7 bases of the junction unmatched. Germline CDR1 and CDR2: SGHRS and YFSETQ. The CDR3 covers 16 residues. The CDR3 protein is CASSLKLTGINEKLFF. DNA for the CDR3: TGCGCCAGCAGCTTGAAATTGACAGGGATTAATGAAAAACTGTTTTTT.

This clone was detected a few times. The V call is TRBV11-2, the J call TRBJ2-7, with D perhaps TRBD2 (6 bases). Germline V gene lookup returns CDR1 SGHAT and CDR2 FQNNGV. Trimming removed 1 base at V and 3 bases at J, with 10 bases between. The CDR3 runs to 14 residues. CDR3 region: CASSLGDSGYEQYF. DNA for the CDR3: TGTGCCAGCAGCTTAGGAGATAGCGGCTACGAGCAGTACTTC.

V gene TRBV4-1 combines with J gene TRBJ2-1, with 7 bases matching TRBD2. Losses at the gene ends were 4 bases for V and 14 bases for J; bases not matched to a gene: 11. Germline CDR1 is MGHRA and CDR2 is YSYEKL. The CDR3 runs 13 residues. In nucleotides, the CDR3 is TGCGCCAGCAGCCCGGCCCTCCTAGCGGTCGAGTTCTTC. Translated: CASSPALLAVEFF.

The DNA for the CDR3 is TGCGCCAGCAGCGGGGACTACCAAGAGACCCAGTACTTC. It translates to CASSGDYQETQYF. V gene TRBV10-1 combines with J gene TRBJ2-5, with a weak D call TRBD2 (6 bases). Trimming pared 6 bases from V and 0 bases from J, leaving 8 bases between. The germline V gene encodes CDR1 WNHNN and CDR2 SYGVQD (reference sequence). The CDR3 runs to 13 residues.

This sequence joins TRBV6-6 and TRBJ1-2, with 8 bases matching TRBD1. Trimming removed 7 bases from V and 4 bases from J; junction bases left unmatched: 2. The CDR3 loop spans 12 amino acids. The germline V gene encodes CDR1 MNHNY and CDR2 SVGAGI (reference sequence). The CDR3 DNA follows: TGTGCCAGCATGACAGGGGCCTATGGCTACACCTTC. This gives the protein CASMTGAYGYTF.

In this sample, this clone turned up a few times. The same CDR3 is also encoded by other DNA sequences in this sample. The V call is TRBV5-1, the J call TRBJ2-5; possible D gene TRBD2, 5 bases. Germline V CDR1 and CDR2: SGHRS, YFSETQ. CDR3 length: 17 amino acids. V lost 4 bases, J lost 0 bases, and 19 bases lay in between. The CDR3 coding sequence is TGCGCCAGCAGCCCGGGGTTGGCGGTGGGGTACCAAGAGACCCAGTACTTC. Its translation: CASSPGLAVGYQETQYF.

The rearrangement links TRBV5-8 to TRBJ2-1, with 13 bases that match TRBD2. Germline CDR1 and CDR2: SGHTS and YDEGEE. This CDR3 spans 15 amino acids. Unmatched junction bases numbered 5, after V lost 4 bases and J lost 7 bases. The CDR3 here is CASSLGTSGMNEQFF. The CDR3 DNA reads TGTGCCAGCAGCCTCGGGACTAGCGGGATGAATGAGCAGTTCTTC.

For this clone: Compared with germline, one end of the junction differs, possibly owing to a read error. V is TRBV7-7 and J is TRBJ2-5; a possible D gene is TRBD2 (6 bases). The germline V gene has CDR1 SSHAT and CDR2 FNYEAQ (reference sequence). The CDR3 has 14 amino acids. CDR3 sequence reads: CASSLSGYQETQYF. CDR3 bases: TGTGCTAGCAGCTTAAGCGGGTACCAAGAGACCCAGTACTTC.

J is TRBJ2-7 and V is TRBV2, with D unresolved. CDR1 is SNHLY and CDR2 is FYNNEI in the germline V gene. There are 12 residues in the CDR3. V was pared by 4 bases and J by 3 bases, with 7 bases between. Here the CDR3 DNA reads TGTGCCAGCAGTGTAGGAGTCTACGAGCAGTACTTC. Translation gives CASSVGVYEQYF. Full variable domain (outside the CDR3, taken from reference TRBV2 and TRBJ2-7): EPEVTQTPSHQVTQMGQEVILRCVPISNHLYFYWYRQILGQKVEFLVSFYNNEISEKSEIFDDQFSVERPDGSNFTLKIRSTKLEDSAMYFCASSVGVYEQYFGPGTRLTVT.

This clone was seen just once. The chain combines TRBV20-1 with TRBJ2-4; D might be TRBD1 (5 bases). Germline assignment: CDR1 DFQATT and CDR2 SNEGSKA (reference sequence). This CDR3 has 10 amino acids. The V and J ends lost 7 bases and 8 bases respectively, with 9 bases between them. CDR3 bases: TGCAGTGTCGGACAAGACATTCAGTACTTC. It codes for CSVGQDIQYF.

The chain employs TRBV6-6 and TRBJ1-2; D is unclear. The CDR3 loop spans 15 amino acids. V lost 2 bases, J lost 4 bases, and 14 bases lay in between. From germline, CDR1 is MNHNY and CDR2 SVGAGI (reference sequence). The CDR3 loop reads CASSYETGKIYGYTF. CDR3 coding DNA: TGTGCCAGCAGTTACGAAACGGGAAAAATCTATGGCTACACCTTC.

The chain recombines TRBV11-3 with TRBJ2-1; D perhaps matches TRBD2 (5 bases). The germline V gene encodes CDR1 SGHNT and CDR2 YENEEA. V was cut by 7 bases and J by 6 bases, with 13 bases left in between. The CDR3 sequence is 13 residues long. CDR3 bases: TGTGCCAGCATTCGGGGAACGGGCAATGAGCAGTTCTTC. Its protein is CASIRGTGNEQFF.

V usage is TRBV2 and J usage is TRBJ2-7, with 7 bases that match TRBD1. J gave up 4 bases and V 7 bases, and 7 bases lay outside the gene matches. Germline-derived CDR1 and CDR2 are SNHLY and FYNNEI. The CDR3 totals 13 residues. CDR3 region: CASKAAGGYEQYF. CDR3 nucleotide sequence: TGTGCCAGCAAAGCTGCAGGGGGTTACGAGCAGTACTTC. Using reference TRBV2 and TRBJ2-7 for the parts outside the CDR3, the full variable domain is EPEVTQTPSHQVTQMGQEVILRCVPISNHLYFYWYRQILGQKVEFLVSFYNNEISEKSEIFDDQFSVERPDGSNFTLKIRSTKLEDSAMYFCASKAAGGYEQYFGPGTRLTVT.

The rearrangement uses TRBV5-1 and TRBJ1-2, with 7 nucleotides matching TRBD1. CDR1 SGHRS and CDR2 YFSETQ come from the germline V gene. The J segment lost 8 bases and the V segment lost 1 base, leaving 14 bases of the junction unmatched. The CDR3 has 16 amino acids. CDR3 sequence: CASSLLSQRGRGGYTF. The CDR3 DNA sequence: TGCGCCAGCAGCTTGTTGTCGCAAAGGGGGCGCGGAGGCTACACCTTC. The variable domain in full, with the rest retrieved from reference TRBV5-1 and TRBJ1-2, is KAGVTQTPRYLIKTRGQQVTLSCSPISGHRSVSWYQQTPGQGLQFLFEYFSETQRNKGNFPGRFSGRQFSNSRSEMNVSTLELGDSALYLCASSLLSQRGRGGYTFGSGTRLTVV.